This TCR beta chain is drawn from a study of response to subunit inactivated influenza vaccine. This clonotype has just a few counts. Antigen: not known. Points from the study as a whole: The authors offered the suggestion that each seasonal influenza vaccination recruits few new T cells.

The germline V gene has CDR1 SGHTA and CDR2 FQGNSA. Trimming left V 5 bases short and J 7 bases short, with 9 bases between. CDR3 length equals 12 residues. One entry per CDR3 protein results from TCRdb running MiXCR on the RT-PCR reads. Here the sample spans roughly 500,000 distinct CDR3 sequences, about 15% being singletons. The sample here was CD4+ T cells sorted from PBMCs, taken around 25 months after vaccination. The source is a man between 45 and 75 years old who received an inactivated influenza vaccine. The J gene is TRBJ2-1, the V gene TRBV7-2; D is unresolved. As DNA, the CDR3 is TGTGCCAGCAGCCAGAAAGTAAATGAGCAGTTCTTC. Translation gives CASSQKVNEQFF.